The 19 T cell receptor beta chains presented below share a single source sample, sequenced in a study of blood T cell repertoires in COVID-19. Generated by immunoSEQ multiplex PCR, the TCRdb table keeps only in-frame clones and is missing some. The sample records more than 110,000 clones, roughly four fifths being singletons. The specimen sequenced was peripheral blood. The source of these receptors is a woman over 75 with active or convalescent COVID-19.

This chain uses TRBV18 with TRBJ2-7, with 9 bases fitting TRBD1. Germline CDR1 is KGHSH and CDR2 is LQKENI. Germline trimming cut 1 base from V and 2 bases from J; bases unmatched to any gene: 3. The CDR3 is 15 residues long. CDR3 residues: CASSPRDREAYEQYF. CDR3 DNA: TGTGCCAGCTCACCACGGGACAGGGAAGCCTACGAGCAGTACTTC. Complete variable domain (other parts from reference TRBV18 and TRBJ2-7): NAGVMQNPRHLVRRRGQEARLRCSPMKGHSHVYWYRQLPEEGLKFMVYLQKENIIDESGMPKERFSAEFPKEGPSILRIQQVVRGDSAAYFCASSPRDREAYEQYFGPGTRLTVT.

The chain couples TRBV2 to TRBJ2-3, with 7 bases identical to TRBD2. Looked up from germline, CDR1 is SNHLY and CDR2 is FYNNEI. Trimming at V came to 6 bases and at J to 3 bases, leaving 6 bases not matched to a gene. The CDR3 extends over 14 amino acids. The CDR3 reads CASSLGLVTDTQYF. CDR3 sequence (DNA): TGTGCCAGCAGCCTAGGACTAGTTACAGATACGCAGTATTTT.

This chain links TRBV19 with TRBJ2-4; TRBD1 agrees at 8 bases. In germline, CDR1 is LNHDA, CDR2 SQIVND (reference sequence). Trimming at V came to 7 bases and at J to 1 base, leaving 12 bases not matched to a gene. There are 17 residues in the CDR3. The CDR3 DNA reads TGTGCCAGTAACCCCAGGGGGCGGTTCTCGGCCAAAAACATTCAGTACTTC. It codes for CASNPRGRFSAKNIQYF.

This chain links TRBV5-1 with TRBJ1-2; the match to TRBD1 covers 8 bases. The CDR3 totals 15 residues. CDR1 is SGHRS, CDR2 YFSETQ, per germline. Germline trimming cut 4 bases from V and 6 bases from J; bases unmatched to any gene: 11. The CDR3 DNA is TGCGCCAGCAGCCCCTCGGCAGGGGGCGTCGATGGCTACACCTTC. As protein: CASSPSAGGVDGYTF.

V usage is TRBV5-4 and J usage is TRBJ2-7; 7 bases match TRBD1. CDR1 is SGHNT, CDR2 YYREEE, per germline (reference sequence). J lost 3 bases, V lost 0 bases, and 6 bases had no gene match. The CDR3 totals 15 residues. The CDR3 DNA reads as TGTGCCAGCAGCTTGGTGGGACAGAGAAGCTACGAGCAGTACTTC. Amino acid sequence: CASSLVGQRSYEQYF.

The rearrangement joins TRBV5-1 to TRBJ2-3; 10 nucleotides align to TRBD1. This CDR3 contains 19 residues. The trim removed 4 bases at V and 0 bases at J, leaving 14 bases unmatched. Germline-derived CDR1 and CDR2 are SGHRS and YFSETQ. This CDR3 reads CASSNRDRGQAASTDTQYF. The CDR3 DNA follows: TGCGCCAGCAGCAACCGGGACAGGGGCCAAGCTGCTAGCACAGATACGCAGTATTTT.

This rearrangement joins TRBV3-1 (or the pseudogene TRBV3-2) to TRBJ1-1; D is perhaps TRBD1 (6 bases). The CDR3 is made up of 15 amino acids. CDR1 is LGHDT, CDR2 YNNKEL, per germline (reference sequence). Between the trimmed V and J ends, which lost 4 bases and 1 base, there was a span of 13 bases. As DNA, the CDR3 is TGTGCCAGCAGCCGGGCCGGGACAACGAACACTGAAGCTTTCTTT. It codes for CASSRAGTTNTEAFF.

Written as DNA, the CDR3 is TGTGCCAGCAGTTATAGGCTAGCGGGGGCCGGGACAGATACGCAGTATTTT. It encodes CASSYRLAGAGTDTQYF. The chain has TRBV6-2 or TRBV6-3 and TRBJ2-3, with 10 bases matching TRBD2. The V gene's germline CDR1 is MNHEY and CDR2 SVGEGT. The CDR3 covers 17 residues. V was clipped by 3 bases and J by 3 bases; unmatched bases: 9.

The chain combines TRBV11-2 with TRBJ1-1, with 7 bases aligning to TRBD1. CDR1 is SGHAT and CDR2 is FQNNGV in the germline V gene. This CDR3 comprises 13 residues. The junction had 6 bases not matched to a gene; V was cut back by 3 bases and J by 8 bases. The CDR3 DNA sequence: TGTGCCAGCAGCTTCACAGGGGTTATAGAAGCTTTCTTT. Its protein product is CASSFTGVIEAFF.

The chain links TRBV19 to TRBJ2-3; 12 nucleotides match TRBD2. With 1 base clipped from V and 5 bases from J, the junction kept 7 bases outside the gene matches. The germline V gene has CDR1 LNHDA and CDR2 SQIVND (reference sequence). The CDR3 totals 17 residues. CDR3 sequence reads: CASSIGPSGGAQDTQYF. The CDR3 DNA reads TGTGCCAGTAGTATAGGCCCTAGCGGGGGGGCCCAAGATACGCAGTATTTT.

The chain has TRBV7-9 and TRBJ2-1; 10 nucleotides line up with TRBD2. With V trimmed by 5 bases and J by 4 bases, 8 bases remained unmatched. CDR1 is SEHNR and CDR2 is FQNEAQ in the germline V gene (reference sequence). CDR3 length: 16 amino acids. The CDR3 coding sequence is TGTGCCAGCAGCAGGGGGGGACTAGCGTTATACAATGAGCAGTTCTTC. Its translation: CASSRGGLALYNEQFF.

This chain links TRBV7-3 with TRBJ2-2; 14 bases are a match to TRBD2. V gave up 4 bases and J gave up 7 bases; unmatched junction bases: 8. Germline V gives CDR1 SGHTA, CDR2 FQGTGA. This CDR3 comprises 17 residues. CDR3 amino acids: CASSSLRLAGGHGELFF. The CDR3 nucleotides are TGTGCCAGCAGCTCCCTAAGACTAGCGGGGGGGCACGGGGAGCTGTTTTTT.

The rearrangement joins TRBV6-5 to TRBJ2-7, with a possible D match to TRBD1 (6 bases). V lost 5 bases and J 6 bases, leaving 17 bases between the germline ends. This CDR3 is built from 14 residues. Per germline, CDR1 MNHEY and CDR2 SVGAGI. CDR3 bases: TGTGCCAGCAGTCGAATCTCAGGGGACGGCGAGCAGTACTTC. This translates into CASSRISGDGEQYF.

The CDR3 spells CAWSPADTIYF. CDR3 bases: TGTGCCTGGAGCCCAGCGGACACCATATATTTT. This chain connects TRBV30 to TRBJ1-3; unclear D gene. V lost 3 bases, J lost 8 bases, and 8 bases lay in between. CDR1 and CDR2 from the germline V gene are GTSNPN and SVGIG (reference sequence). This CDR3 has 11 amino acids.

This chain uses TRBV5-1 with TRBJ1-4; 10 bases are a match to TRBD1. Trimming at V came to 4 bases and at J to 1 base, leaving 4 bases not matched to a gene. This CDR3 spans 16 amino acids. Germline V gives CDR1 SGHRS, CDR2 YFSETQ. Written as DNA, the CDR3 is TGCGCCAGCAGCGCGGGGACAGGGGTAACTAATGAAAAACTGTTTTTT. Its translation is CASSAGTGVTNEKLFF. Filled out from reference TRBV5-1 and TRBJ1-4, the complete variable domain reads KAGVTQTPRYLIKTRGQQVTLSCSPISGHRSVSWYQQTPGQGLQFLFEYFSETQRNKGNFPGRFSGRQFSNSRSEMNVSTLELGDSALYLCASSAGTGVTNEKLFFGSGTQLSVL.

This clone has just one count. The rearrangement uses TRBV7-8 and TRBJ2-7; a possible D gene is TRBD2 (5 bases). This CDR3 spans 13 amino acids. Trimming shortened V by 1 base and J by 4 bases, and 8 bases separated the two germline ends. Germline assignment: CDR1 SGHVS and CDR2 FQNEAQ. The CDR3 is CASSLGTGYEQYF. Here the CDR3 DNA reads TGTGCCAGCAGCTTAGGGACTGGATACGAGCAGTACTTC.

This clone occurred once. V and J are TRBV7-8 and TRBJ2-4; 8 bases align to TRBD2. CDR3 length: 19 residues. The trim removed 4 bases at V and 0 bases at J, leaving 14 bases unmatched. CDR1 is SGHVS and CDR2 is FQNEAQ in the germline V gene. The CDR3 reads CASSSVGGSGILAKNIQYF. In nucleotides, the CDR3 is TGTGCCAGCAGCTCGGTGGGGGGTAGCGGGATACTAGCCAAAAACATTCAGTACTTC.

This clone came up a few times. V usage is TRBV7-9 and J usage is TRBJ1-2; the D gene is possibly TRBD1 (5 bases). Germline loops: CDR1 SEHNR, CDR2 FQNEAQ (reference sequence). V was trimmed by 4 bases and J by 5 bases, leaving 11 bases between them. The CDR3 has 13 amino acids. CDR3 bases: TGTGCCAGCAGCTCCGGGGGACCTTATGGCTACACCTTC. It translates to CASSSGGPYGYTF.

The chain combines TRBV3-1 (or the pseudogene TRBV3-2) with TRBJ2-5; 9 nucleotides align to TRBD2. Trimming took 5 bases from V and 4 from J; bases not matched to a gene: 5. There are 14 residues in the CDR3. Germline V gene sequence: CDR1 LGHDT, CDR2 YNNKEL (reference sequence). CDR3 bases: TGTGCCAGCAGCAGCCGGACTAGCGTAGAGACCCAGTACTTC. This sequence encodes CASSSRTSVETQYF.